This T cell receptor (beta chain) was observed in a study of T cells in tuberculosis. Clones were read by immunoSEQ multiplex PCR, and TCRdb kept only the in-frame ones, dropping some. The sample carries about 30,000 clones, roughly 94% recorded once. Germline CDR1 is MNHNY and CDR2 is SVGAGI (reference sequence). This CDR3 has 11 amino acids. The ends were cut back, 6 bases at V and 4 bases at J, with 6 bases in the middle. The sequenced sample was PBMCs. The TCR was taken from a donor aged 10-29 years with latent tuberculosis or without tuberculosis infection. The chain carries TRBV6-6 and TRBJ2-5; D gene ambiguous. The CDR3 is CASSPRETQYF. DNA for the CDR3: TGTGCCAGCAGCCCCAGAGAGACCCAGTACTTC.